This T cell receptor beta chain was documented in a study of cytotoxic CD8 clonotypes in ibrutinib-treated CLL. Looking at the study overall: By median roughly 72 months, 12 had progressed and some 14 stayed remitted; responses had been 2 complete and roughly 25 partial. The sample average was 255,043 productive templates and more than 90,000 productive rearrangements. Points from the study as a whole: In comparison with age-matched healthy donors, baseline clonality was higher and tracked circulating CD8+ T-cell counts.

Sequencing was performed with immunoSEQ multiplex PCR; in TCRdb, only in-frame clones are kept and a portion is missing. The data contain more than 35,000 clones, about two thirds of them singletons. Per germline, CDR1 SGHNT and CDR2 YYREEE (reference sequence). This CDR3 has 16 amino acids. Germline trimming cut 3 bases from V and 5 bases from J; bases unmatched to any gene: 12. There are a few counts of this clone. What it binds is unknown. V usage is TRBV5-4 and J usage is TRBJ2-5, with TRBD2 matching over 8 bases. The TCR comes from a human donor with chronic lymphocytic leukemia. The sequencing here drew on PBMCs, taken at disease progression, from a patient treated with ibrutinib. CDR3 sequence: CASSSPGLGGLETQYF. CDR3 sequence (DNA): TGTGCCAGCAGCTCGCCGGGACTAGGGGGTCTGGAGACCCAGTACTTC. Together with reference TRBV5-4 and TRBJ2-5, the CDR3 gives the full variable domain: ETGVTQSPTHLIKTRGQQVTLRCSSQSGHNTVSWYQQALGQGPQFIFQYYREEENGRGNFPPRFSGLQFPNYSSELNVNALELDDSALYLCASSSPGLGGLETQYFGPGTRLLVL.